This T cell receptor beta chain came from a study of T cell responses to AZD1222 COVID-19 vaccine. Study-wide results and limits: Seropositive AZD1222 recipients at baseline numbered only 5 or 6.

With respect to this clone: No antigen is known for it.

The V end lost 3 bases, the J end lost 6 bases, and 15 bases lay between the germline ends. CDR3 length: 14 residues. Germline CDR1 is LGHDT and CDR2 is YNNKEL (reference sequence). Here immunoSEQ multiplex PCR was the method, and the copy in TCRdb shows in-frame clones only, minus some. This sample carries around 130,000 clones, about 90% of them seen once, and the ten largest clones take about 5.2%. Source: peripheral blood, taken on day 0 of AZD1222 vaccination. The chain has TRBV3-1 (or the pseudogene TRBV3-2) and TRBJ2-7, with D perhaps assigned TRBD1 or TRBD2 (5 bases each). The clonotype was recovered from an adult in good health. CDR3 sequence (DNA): TGTGCCAGCAGCCAGAGTCCAGGGACCCGCGAGCAGTACTTC. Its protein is CASSQSPGTREQYF.